The 7 T cell receptor beta chains in this list originate from one sample, sequenced in a study of T cell changes during pregnancy in multiple sclerosis. The data were produced by immunoSEQ multiplex PCR, yet TCRdb's version contains in-frame clones alone and is incomplete. The sample consists of some 52,000 clones, around 92% of them appearing once. The starting material was CD4+ T cells from peripheral blood mononuclear cells, obtained in the third trimester of pregnancy. The receptor source for this set is a female donor with multiple sclerosis, enrolled in a pregnancy study.

V usage is TRBV30 and J usage is TRBJ2-5; TRBD2 matches at 15 bases. Unmatched junction bases numbered 4, after V lost 3 bases and J lost 5 bases. The CDR3 contains 15 residues. Germline assignment: CDR1 GTSNPN and CDR2 SVGIG (reference sequence). CDR3 nucleotide sequence: TGTGCCTGGAGACGAGGGACTAGCGGGAGGGAGACCCAGTACTTC. It specifies CAWRRGTSGRETQYF.

The rearrangement joins TRBV15 to TRBJ1-1, with no clear D. V was pared by 0 bases and J by 1 base, with 12 bases between. Germline V gene data show CDR1 as LNHNV and CDR2 as YYDKDF (reference sequence). There are 16 residues in the CDR3. CDR3 residues: CATSRDSRGPNTEAFF. The CDR3 DNA follows: TGTGCCACCAGCAGAGATTCGCGGGGTCCGAACACTGAAGCTTTCTTT.

The genes are TRBV5-1 and TRBJ1-2, with D uncertain. Germline CDR1 is SGHRS and CDR2 is YFSETQ. This CDR3 is 14 amino acids long. The V end lost 4 bases, the J end lost 3 bases, and 13 bases lay between the germline ends. The CDR3 DNA reads as TGCGCCAGCAGCCCCCAATGGCCCGACTATGGCTACACCTTC. As protein: CASSPQWPDYGYTF.

The chain uses TRBV7-8 and TRBJ2-6; weak D call: TRBD2 (6 bases). V was shortened by 0 bases and J by 3 bases, with 15 bases between the two germline ends. The CDR3 runs to 18 residues. CDR1 SGHVS and CDR2 FQNEAQ come from the germline V gene. In nucleotides, the CDR3 is TGTGCCAGCAGCTTAGCGGTTTCTAGCGACCGTGGGGCCAACGTCCTGACTTTC. Translated, it gives CASSLAVSSDRGANVLTF.

The rearrangement joins TRBV4-2 to TRBJ2-5, with 9 bases lining up with TRBD2. CDR3 size: 15 residues. The junction had 6 bases not matched to a gene; V was cut back by 3 bases and J by 4 bases. Germline lookup yields CDR1 LGHNA and CDR2 YNFKEQ. The CDR3, as DNA: TGTGCCAGCAGCCACAGACTAGCGGCCTCAGAGACCCAGTACTTC. Its translation is CASSHRLAASETQYF.

This chain uses TRBV7-3 with TRBJ2-3, with a possible D match to TRBD2 (6 bases). Looked up from germline, CDR1 is SGHTA and CDR2 is FQGTGA. The CDR3 length is 16 residues. The V end was cut by 5 bases, the J end by 2 bases, with 17 bases between. CDR3 sequence reads: CASSTGGDPDTDTQYF. CDR3 sequence (DNA): TGTGCCAGCAGCACCGGAGGGGACCCAGACACAGATACGCAGTATTTT.

The genes are TRBV9 and TRBJ2-1, with D tentatively TRBD2 (5 bases). Trimming left V 3 bases short and J 3 bases short, with 13 bases between. Looked up from germline, CDR1 is SGDLS and CDR2 is YYNGEE. This CDR3 has 15 residues. CDR3 loop: CASSAQMDFYNEQFF. The DNA for the CDR3 is TGTGCCAGCAGCGCCCAGATGGACTTCTACAATGAGCAGTTCTTC.